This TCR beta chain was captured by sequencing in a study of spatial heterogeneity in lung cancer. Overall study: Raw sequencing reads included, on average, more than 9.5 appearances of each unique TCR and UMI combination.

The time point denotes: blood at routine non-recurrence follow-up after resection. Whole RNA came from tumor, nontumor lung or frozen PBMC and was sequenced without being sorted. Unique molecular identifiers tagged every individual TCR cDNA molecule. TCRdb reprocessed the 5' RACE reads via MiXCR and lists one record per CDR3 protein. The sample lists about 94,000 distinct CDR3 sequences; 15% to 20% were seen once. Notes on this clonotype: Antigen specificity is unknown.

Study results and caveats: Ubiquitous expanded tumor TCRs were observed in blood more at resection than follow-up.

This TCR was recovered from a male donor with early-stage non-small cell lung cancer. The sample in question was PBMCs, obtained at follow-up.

CDR3 bases: TGTGCCAGCAATTTTGCGGGAGGGCCCAGCGTTACGCAGTATTTT. Protein: CASNFAGGPSVTQYF. This chain joins TRBV12-3 or TRBV12-4 and TRBJ2-3, with 9 bases lining up with TRBD2. V lost 7 bases, J lost 8 bases, and 13 bases stayed unmatched. The CDR3 extends over 15 amino acids.